The clone carrying this TCR beta chain was seen only once. Its antigen is unidentified. This entry belongs to a study of shared clonotypes between healthy human individuals. Findings and caveats of the study: Generation probability values for non-shared clonotypes were lower than those for clonotypes shared by all four donors.

Recent acute infections and vaccinations were absent in the healthy HIV-negative adult donors. Looked up from germline, CDR1 is MNHNS and CDR2 is SASEGT. The J segment lost 8 bases and the V segment lost 8 bases, leaving 7 bases of the junction unmatched. CDR3 length: 13 amino acids. Data came from immunoSEQ multiplex PCR; TCRdb stores just in-frame clones and leaves some out. The sample has 2 million to 3 million clones; under 95% are singletons. The V call is TRBV6-1, the J call TRBJ1-4, with 8 positions matching TRBD1. Sequenced: naive CD4+ T cells from PBMCs. Subset: CD45RA+ positively selected. The TCR comes from a man aged 18 to 30 in good health. Some clones in this sample may be carry-over from other donors' samples. The CDR3 bases are TGTGCCAGCCGACGGACAGGGACGGAAAAACTGTTTTTT. The encoded protein is CASRRTGTEKLFF.